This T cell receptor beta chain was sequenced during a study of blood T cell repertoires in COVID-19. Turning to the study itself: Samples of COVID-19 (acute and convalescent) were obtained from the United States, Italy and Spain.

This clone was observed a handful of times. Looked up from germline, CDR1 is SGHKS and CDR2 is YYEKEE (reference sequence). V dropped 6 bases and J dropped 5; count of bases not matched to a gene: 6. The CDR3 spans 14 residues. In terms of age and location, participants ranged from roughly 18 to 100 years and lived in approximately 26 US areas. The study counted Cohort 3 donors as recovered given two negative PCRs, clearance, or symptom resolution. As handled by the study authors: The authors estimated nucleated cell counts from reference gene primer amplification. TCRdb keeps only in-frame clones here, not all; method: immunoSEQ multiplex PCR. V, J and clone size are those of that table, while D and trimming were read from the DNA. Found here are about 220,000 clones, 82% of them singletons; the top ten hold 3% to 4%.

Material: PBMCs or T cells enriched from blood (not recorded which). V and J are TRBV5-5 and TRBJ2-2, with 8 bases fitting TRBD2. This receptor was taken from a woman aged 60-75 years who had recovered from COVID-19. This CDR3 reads CASTIGLATGELFF. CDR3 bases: TGTGCCAGCACCATAGGACTAGCTACCGGGGAGCTGTTTTTT. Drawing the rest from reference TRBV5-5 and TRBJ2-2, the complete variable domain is DAGVTQSPTHLIKTRGQQVTLRCSPISGHKSVSWYQQVLGQGPQFIFQYYEKEERGRGNFPDRFSARQFPNYSSELNVNALLLGDSALYLCASTIGLATGELFFGEGSRLTVL.